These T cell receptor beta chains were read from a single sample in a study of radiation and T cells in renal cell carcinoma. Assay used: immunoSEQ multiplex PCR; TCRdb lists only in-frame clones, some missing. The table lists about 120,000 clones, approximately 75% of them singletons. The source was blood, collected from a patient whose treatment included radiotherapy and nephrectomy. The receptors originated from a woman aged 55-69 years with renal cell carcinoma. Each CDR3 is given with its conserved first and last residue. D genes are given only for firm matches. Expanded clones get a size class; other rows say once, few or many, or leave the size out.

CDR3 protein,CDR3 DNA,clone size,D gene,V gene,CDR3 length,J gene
CASSQDGHRADQPQHF,TGCGCCAGCAGCCAAGATGGGCACAGGGCGGATCAGCCCCAGCATTTT,NA,NA,TRBV4-1,16,TRBJ1-5
CATSRSQGIQQPQHF,TGTGCCACCAGCAGATCACAGGGGATACAGCAGCCCCAGCATTTT,NA,TRBD1,TRBV15,15,TRBJ1-5
CASRIHSNQPQHF,TGTGCCAGTAGAATCCATTCTAATCAGCCCCAGCATTTT,NA,NA,TRBV19,13,TRBJ1-5
CASSGSRETQYF,TGTGCCAGCAGCGGATCACGAGAGACCCAGTACTTC,NA,NA,TRBV27,12,TRBJ2-5
CASSEDWGAEAFF,TGTGCCAGCAGTGAAGATTGGGGGGCTGAAGCTTTCTTT,NA,NA,TRBV2,13,TRBJ1-1
CAWLRQENTGELFF,TGTGCCTGGTTGAGACAGGAGAACACCGGGGAGCTGTTTTTT,once,NA,TRBV30,14,TRBJ2-2
CASSVGQIYEQYF,TGTGCCAGCAGCGTCGGACAGATCTACGAGCAGTACTTC,NA,NA,TRBV9,13,TRBJ2-7
CASSLTSGQSNEQFF,TGTGCCAGCAGCTTGACTAGCGGGCAGAGTAATGAGCAGTTCTTC,NA,TRBD2,TRBV7-9,15,TRBJ2-1
CASSVRGDKLGSGNTIYF,TGTGCCAGCAGCGTACGGGGGGACAAATTAGGCTCTGGAAACACCATATATTTT,NA,NA,TRBV9,18,TRBJ1-3
CASSFSGSKENIQYF,TGTGCCAGCAGCTTCAGCGGGAGCAAGGAAAACATTCAGTACTTC,NA,TRBD2,TRBV7-3,15,TRBJ2-4
CASSVGGSGNYEQYF,TGTGCCAGCAGCGTAGGTGGTAGCGGGAACTACGAGCAGTACTTC,once,TRBD2,TRBV9,15,TRBJ2-7
CASSSLHNEQFF,TGTGCCAGCAGTTCCCTTCACAATGAGCAGTTCTTC,NA,NA,TRBV27,12,TRBJ2-1
CASSEALRQAENSPLHF,TGTGCCAGCAGTGAAGCGCTTCGACAGGCGGAAAATTCACCCCTCCACTTT,NA,NA,TRBV6-1,17,TRBJ1-6
CASSRGQGVNQPQHF,TGTGCCAGCAGCCGGGGACAGGGGGTAAATCAGCCCCAGCATTTT,NA,TRBD1,TRBV25-1,15,TRBJ1-5